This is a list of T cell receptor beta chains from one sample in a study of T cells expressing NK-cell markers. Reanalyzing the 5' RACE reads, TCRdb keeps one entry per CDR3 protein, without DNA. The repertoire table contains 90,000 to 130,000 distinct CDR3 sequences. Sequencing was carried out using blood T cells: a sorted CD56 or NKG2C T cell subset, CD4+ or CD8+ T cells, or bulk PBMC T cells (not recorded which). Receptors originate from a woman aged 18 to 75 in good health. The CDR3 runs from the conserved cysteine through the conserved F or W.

cdr3_aa: CASSYSSGANVLTF
j_call: TRBJ2-6
v_call: TRBV6-5

cdr3_aa: CSAPDLTGELFF
j_call: TRBJ2-2
v_call: TRBV20-1

cdr3_aa: CASSDSQGEYTEAFF
j_call: TRBJ1-1
v_call: TRBV28

cdr3_aa: CASSYEFGTSGRGYEQFF
j_call: TRBJ2-1
v_call: TRBV6-5

cdr3_aa: CASSLPAGGPANEQFF
j_call: TRBJ2-1
v_call: TRBV12-3/TRBV12-4

cdr3_aa: CASSYPTSEVGELFF
j_call: TRBJ2-2
v_call: TRBV6-2/TRBV6-3

cdr3_aa: CASSMGTSNTGELFF
j_call: TRBJ2-2
v_call: TRBV19

cdr3_aa: CASSTTTGNYGYTF
j_call: TRBJ1-2
v_call: TRBV19

cdr3_aa: CASSAGQGARTEAFF
j_call: TRBJ1-1
v_call: TRBV7-9

cdr3_aa: CASSLVPSIATNEKLFF
j_call: TRBJ1-4
v_call: TRBV7-9

cdr3_aa: CASSQDTPTGVGYTF
j_call: TRBJ1-2
v_call: TRBV4-3

cdr3_aa: CASSLHGQGVNEQYF
j_call: TRBJ2-7
v_call: TRBV5-1

cdr3_aa: CASSSTGVKDTQYF
j_call: TRBJ2-3
v_call: TRBV7-3

cdr3_aa: CSAHTGASGGFSDEQFF
j_call: TRBJ2-1
v_call: TRBV20-1

cdr3_aa: CSVHGTPGDQETQYF
j_call: TRBJ2-5
v_call: TRBV29-1

cdr3_aa: CSAHPPGLSGRVETQYF
j_call: TRBJ2-5
v_call: TRBV20-1

cdr3_aa: CASVRSVMNTEAFF
j_call: TRBJ1-1
v_call: TRBV12-3/TRBV12-4

cdr3_aa: CSAREGLAGDEQFF
j_call: TRBJ2-1
v_call: TRBV20-1